These 5 T cell receptor beta chains share one sample of origin, sequenced in a study of T cells in Graves' hyperthyroidism and ophthalmopathy. Authors of the study amplified TCR beta CDR3 regions from RNA transcripts. In the first-round RT-PCR of the TCR CDR3, the HTBI primer set was used. TCRdb re-derived calls from the multiplex PCR reads in MiXCR, one entry per CDR3 protein. In the table there are hundreds of thousands of distinct CDR3 sequences, roughly 13% of which are singletons. The specimen sequenced was blood. The receptors here all came from a woman under 30 with Graves' hyperthyroidism.

This clonotype was seen a handful of times. This chain joins TRBV7-6 and TRBJ1-6; tentatively, D is TRBD1 (5 bases). Germline V gene sequence: CDR1 SGHVS, CDR2 FNYEAQ. The CDR3 loop spans 15 amino acids. Deletions cut 0 bases from V and 15 bases from J, with 18 bases between. In nucleotides, the CDR3 is TGTGCCAGCAGCTTAGCGGGTGAGGGACTTACGGGCCTCCACTTT. Translating it yields CASSLAGEGLTGLHF.

This sequence joins TRBV18 and TRBJ1-1; D is uncertain. Germline CDR1 and CDR2: KGHSH and LQKENI. The length of the CDR3 is 13 residues. The germline V and J ends were trimmed by 5 bases and 6 bases, with 13 bases remaining between them. CDR3 loop: CASSFSENAEAFF. The DNA for the CDR3 is TGTGCCAGCTCATTTTCAGAAAACGCTGAAGCTTTCTTT.

This clonotype was observed at least ten times. The chain couples TRBV2 to TRBJ2-7; 10 bases align to TRBD2. After removal of 7 bases from V and 0 bases from J, the junction contained 9 bases not matched to a gene. Germline-derived CDR1 and CDR2 are SNHLY and FYNNEI. This CDR3 has 16 residues. CDR3 region: CASTSGVAGGSYEQYF. CDR3 DNA: TGTGCCAGCACTTCAGGAGTAGCGGGGGGCTCCTACGAGCAGTACTTC.

The chain joins TRBV5-6 to TRBJ2-7; 8 nucleotides match TRBD1. The CDR3 contains 14 residues. J lost 5 bases, V lost 4 bases, and 8 bases had no gene match. The germline V gene has CDR1 SGHDT and CDR2 YYEEEE. The DNA of the CDR3 is TGTGCCAGCAGCGCCCGGACAGGGTCAGACGAGCAGTACTTC. It translates to CASSARTGSDEQYF. The variable domain in full, completed from reference TRBV5-6 and TRBJ2-7, reads DAGVTQSPTHLIKTRGQQVTLRCSPKSGHDTVSWYQQALGQGPQFIFQYYEEEERQRGNFPDRFSGHQFPNYSSELNVNALLLGDSALYLCASSARTGSDEQYFGPGTRLTVT.

The J gene is TRBJ2-4, the V gene TRBV4-3; no firm D call. With 2 bases removed from V and 0 bases from J, the gap between germline ends came to 17 bases. The CDR3 runs to 18 residues. Germline values: CDR1 LGHNA, CDR2 YSLEER. The CDR3 nucleotides are TGCGCCAGCAGCCAACGCTCCTTTATGGACGCAGCCAAAAACATTCAGTACTTC. Its protein product is CASSQRSFMDAAKNIQYF.